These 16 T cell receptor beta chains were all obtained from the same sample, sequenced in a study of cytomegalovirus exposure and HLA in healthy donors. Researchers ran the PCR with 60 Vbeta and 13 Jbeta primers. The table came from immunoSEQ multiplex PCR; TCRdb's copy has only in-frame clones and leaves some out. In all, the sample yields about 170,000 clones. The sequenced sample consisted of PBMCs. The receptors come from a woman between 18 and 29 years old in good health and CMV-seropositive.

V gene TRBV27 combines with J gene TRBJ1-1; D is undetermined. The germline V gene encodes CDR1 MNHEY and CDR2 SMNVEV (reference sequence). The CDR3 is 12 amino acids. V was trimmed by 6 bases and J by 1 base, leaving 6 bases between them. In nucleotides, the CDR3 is TGTGCCAGCAGGGACTCGAACACTGAAGCTTTCTTT. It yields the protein CASRDSNTEAFF.

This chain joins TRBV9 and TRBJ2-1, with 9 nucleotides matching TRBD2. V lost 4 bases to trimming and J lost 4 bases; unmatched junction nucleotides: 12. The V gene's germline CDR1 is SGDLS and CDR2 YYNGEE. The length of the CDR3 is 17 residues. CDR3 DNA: TGTGCCAGCAGCAGGGATTTAGCGGGAGAGGGGTACAATGAGCAGTTCTTC. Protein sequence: CASSRDLAGEGYNEQFF.

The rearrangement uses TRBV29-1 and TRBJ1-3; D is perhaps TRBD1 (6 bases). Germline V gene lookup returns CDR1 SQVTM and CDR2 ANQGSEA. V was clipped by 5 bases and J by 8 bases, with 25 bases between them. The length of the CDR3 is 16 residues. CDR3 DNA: TGCAGCGTTCACACCAAGGGGGGGGGTCCCCGCGACACCATATATTTT. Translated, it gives CSVHTKGGGPRDTIYF.

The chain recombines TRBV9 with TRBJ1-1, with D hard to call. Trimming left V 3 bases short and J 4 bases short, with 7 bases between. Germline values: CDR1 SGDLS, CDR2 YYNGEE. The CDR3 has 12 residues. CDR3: CASSAVGTEAFF. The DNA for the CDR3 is TGTGCCAGCAGCGCCGTCGGCACTGAAGCTTTCTTT.

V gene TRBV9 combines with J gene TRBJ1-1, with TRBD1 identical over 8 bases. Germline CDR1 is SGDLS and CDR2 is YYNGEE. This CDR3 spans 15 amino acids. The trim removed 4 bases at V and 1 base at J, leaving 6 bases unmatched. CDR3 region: CASSSTGTGNTEAFF. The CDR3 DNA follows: TGTGCCAGCAGCTCCACAGGGACAGGGAACACTGAAGCTTTCTTT.

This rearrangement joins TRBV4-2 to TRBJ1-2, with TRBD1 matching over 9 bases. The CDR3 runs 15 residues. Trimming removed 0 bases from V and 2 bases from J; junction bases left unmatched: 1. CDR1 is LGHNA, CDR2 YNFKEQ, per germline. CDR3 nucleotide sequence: TGTGCCAGCAGCCAAGAACAGGGGGCGAACTATGGCTACACCTTC. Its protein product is CASSQEQGANYGYTF.

CDR3 sequence: CASTRSAGGWETQYF. CDR3 nucleotide sequence: TGTGCCAGCACCAGGTCTGCAGGGGGCTGGGAGACCCAGTACTTC. The chain carries TRBV5-6 and TRBJ2-5; TRBD1 matches 8 bases. The V segment lost 6 bases and the J segment 5 bases; nucleotides outside the gene matches: 12. This CDR3 is 15 amino acids long. Germline CDR1 and CDR2: SGHDT and YYEEEE.

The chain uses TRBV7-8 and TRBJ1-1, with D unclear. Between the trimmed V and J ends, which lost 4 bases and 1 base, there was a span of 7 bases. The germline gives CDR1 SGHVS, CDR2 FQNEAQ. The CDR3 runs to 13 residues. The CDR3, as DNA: TGTGCCAGCAGCTCTAGATGGAACACTGAAGCTTTCTTT. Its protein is CASSSRWNTEAFF.

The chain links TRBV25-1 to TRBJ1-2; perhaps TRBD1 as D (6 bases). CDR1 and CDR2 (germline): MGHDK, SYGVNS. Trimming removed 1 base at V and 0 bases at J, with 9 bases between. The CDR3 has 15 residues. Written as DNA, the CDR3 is TGTGCCAGCAGTGAATGGGACAAATCTAACTATGGCTACACCTTC. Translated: CASSEWDKSNYGYTF.

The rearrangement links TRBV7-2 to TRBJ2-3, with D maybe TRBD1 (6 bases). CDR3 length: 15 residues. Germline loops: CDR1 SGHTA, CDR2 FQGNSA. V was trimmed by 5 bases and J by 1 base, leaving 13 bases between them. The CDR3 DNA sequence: TGTGCCAGCAGCCCACAAGGGGGAGGCACAGATACGCAGTATTTT. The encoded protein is CASSPQGGGTDTQYF.

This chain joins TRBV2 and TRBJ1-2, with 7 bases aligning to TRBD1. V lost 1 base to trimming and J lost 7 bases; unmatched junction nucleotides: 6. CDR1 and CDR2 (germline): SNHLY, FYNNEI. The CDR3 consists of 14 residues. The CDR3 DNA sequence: TGTGCCAGCAGTGAAGAGGGGACAGCGGTTGGCTACACCTTC. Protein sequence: CASSEEGTAVGYTF.

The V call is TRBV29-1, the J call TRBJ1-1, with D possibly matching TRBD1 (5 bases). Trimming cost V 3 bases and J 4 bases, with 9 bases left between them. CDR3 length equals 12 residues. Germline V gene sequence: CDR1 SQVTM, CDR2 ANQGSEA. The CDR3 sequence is CSVEPTATEAFF. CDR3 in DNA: TGCAGCGTTGAGCCGACAGCCACTGAAGCTTTCTTT.

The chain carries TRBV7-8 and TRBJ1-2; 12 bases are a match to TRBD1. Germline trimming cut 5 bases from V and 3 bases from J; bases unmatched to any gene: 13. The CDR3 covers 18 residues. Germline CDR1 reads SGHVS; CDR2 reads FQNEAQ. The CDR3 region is CASSKTHPGQGAYYGYTF. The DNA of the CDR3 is TGTGCCAGCAGCAAAACTCATCCGGGACAGGGGGCTTACTATGGCTACACCTTC.

CDR3 protein: CASRSDRSGELFF. The CDR3 coding sequence is TGTGCCAGCAGATCAGACAGGTCCGGGGAGCTGTTTTTT. V usage is TRBV7-9 and J usage is TRBJ2-2; a weak D match, TRBD1 (6 bases). CDR3 length: 13 residues. Per the germline V gene, CDR1 is SEHNR and CDR2 is FQNEAQ (reference sequence). Deletions cut 6 bases from V and 6 bases from J, with 11 bases between.

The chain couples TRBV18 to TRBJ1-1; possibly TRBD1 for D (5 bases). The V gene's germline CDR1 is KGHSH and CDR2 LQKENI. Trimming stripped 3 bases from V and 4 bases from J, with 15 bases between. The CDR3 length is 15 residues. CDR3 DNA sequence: TGTGCCAGCTCACCTAAATCTCGGGGGGGCACTGAAGCTTTCTTT. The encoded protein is CASSPKSRGGTEAFF.

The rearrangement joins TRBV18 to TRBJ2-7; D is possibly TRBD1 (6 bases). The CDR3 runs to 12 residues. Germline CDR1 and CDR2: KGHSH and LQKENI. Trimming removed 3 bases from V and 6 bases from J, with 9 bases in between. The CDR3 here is CASSPDSREQYF. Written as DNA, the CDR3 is TGTGCCAGCTCACCGGACAGTCGCGAGCAGTACTTC.